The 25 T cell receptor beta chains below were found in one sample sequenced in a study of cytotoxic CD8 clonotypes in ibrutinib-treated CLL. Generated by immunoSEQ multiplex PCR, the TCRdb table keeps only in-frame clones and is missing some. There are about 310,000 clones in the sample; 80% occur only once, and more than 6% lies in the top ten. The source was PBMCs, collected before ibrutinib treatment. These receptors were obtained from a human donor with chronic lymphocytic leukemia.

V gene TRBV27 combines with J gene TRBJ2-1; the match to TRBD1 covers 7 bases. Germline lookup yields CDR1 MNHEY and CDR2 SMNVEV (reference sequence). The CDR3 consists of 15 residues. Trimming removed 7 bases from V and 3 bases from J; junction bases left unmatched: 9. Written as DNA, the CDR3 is TGTGCCAGCACCAAGACAGGGTTGGACTACAATGAGCAGTTCTTC. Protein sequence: CASTKTGLDYNEQFF.

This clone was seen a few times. The DNA for the CDR3 is TGTGCCAGCAGTTACGTCTCAGGGGCGGCACAGACCCAGTACTTC. Translation: CASSYVSGAAQTQYF. This sequence joins TRBV6-5 and TRBJ2-5, with a tentative D call TRBD1 (6 bases). The length of the CDR3 is 15 residues. The germline V gene encodes CDR1 MNHEY and CDR2 SVGAGI. With 2 bases removed from V and 6 bases from J, the gap between germline ends came to 16 bases.

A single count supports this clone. This CDR3 reads CASSLGYMGHNTDTQYF. The CDR3 DNA sequence: TGTGCCAGCAGCTTAGGATACATGGGACACAACACAGATACGCAGTATTTT. This chain links TRBV11-2 with TRBJ2-3; the D gene is possibly TRBD1 (6 bases). This CDR3 is 17 amino acids long. Germline V gives CDR1 SGHAT, CDR2 FQNNGV. Between the trimmed V and J ends, which lost 1 base and 2 bases, there was a span of 16 bases.

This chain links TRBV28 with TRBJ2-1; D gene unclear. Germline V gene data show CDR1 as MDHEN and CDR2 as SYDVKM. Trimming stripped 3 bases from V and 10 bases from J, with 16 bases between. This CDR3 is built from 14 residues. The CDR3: CASSFLLWVGEQFF. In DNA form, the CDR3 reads TGTGCCAGCAGTTTCTTGTTATGGGTAGGCGAGCAGTTCTTC.

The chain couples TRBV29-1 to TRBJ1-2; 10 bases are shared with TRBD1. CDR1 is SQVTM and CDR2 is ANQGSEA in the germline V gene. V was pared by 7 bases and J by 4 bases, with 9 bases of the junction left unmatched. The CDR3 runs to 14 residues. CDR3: CSATRQGAGYGYTF. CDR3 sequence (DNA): TGCAGCGCAACACGACAGGGGGCCGGCTATGGCTACACCTTC. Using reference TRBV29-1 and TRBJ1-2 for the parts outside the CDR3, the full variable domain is SAVISQKPSRDICQRGTSLTIQCQVDSQVTMMFWYRQQPGQSLTLIATANQGSEATYESGFVIDKFPISRPNLTFSTLTVSNMSPEDSSIYLCSATRQGAGYGYTFGSGTRLTVV.

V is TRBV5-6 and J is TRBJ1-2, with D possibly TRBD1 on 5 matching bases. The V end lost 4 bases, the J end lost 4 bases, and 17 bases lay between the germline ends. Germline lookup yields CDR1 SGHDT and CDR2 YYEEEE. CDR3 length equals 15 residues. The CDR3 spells CASSGRGRELYGYTF. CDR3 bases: TGTGCCAGCAGCGGGAGGGGTAGGGAGCTCTATGGCTACACCTTC.

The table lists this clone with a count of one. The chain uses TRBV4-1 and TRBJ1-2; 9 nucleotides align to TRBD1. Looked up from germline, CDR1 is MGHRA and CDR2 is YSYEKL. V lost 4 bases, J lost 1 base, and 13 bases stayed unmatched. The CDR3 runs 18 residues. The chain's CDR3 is CASSPKNGQGRFNYGYTF. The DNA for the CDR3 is TGCGCCAGCAGCCCAAAAAACGGACAGGGGCGATTTAACTATGGCTACACCTTC.

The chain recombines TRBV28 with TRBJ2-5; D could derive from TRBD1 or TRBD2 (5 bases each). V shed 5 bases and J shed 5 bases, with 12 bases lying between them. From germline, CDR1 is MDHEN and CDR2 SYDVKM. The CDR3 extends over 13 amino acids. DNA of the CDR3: TGTGCCAGCAGTCAAGGGGACGGGGAGACCCAGTACTTC. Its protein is CASSQGDGETQYF.

CDR3 loop: CASSQEQGRYNEQFF. The CDR3 nucleotides read TGCGCCAGCAGCCAAGAACAGGGGAGATACAATGAGCAGTTCTTC. The chain recombines TRBV4-3 with TRBJ2-1; TRBD1 matches at 7 bases. This CDR3 has 15 residues. The V and J ends lost 0 bases and 4 bases, in that order; junction bases with no gene match: 3. Germline values: CDR1 LGHNA, CDR2 YSLEER.

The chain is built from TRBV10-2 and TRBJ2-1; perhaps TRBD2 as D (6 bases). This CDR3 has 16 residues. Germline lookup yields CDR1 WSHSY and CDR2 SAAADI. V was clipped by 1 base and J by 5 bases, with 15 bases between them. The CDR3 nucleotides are TGCGCCAGCAGTGAGTGGGTTGGGACTGGGAACAATGAGCAGTTCTTC. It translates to CASSEWVGTGNNEQFF.

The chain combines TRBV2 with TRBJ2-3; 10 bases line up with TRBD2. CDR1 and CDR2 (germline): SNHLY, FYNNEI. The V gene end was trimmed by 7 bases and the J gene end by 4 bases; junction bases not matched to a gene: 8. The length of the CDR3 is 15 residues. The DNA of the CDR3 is TGTGCCAGCATCCTTAGTCTAGCGGGAGCAGATACGCAGTATTTT. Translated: CASILSLAGADTQYF.

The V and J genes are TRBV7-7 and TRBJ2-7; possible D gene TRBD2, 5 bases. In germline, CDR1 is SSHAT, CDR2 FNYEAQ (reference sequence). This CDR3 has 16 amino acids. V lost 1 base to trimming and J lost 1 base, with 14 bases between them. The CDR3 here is CASSLGPAPGSYEQYF. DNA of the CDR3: TGTGCCAGCAGCTTAGGGCCGGCTCCGGGATCCTACGAGCAGTACTTC.

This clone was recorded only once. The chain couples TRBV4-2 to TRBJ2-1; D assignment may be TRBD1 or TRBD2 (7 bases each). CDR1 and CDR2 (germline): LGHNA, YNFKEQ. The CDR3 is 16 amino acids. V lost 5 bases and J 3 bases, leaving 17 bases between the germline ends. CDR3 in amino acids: CASSSAGGGIYNEQFF. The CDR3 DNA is TGTGCCAGCAGCTCAGCAGGGGGAGGGATCTACAATGAGCAGTTCTTC.

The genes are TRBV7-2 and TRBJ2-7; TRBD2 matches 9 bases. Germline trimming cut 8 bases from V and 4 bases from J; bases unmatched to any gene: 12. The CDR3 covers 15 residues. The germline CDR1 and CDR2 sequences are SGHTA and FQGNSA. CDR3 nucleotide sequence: TGTGCCAGCTGCAGGGATAGCGGGAGTCATTACGAGCAGTACTTC. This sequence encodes CASCRDSGSHYEQYF.

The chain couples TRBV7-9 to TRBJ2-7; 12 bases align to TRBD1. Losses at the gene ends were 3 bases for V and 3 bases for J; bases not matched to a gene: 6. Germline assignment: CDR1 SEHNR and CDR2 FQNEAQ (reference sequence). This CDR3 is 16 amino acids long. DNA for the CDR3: TGTGCCAGCAGCTTGGTGGGACAGGGGGCCTTCTACGAGCAGTACTTC. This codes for CASSLVGQGAFYEQYF.

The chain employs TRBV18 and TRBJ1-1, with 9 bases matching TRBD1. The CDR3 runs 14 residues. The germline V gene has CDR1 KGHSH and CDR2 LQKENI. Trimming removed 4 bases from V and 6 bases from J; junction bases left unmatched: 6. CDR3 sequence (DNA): TGTGCCAGCTCACGGGGACAGGGTTTATCTGAAGCTTTCTTT. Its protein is CASSRGQGLSEAFF.

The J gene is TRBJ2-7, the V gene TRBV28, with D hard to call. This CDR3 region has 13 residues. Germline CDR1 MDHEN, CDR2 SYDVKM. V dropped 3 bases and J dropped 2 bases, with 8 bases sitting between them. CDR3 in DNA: TGTGCCAGCAGTTTCATGGGAACCTACGAGCAGTACTTC. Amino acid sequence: CASSFMGTYEQYF.

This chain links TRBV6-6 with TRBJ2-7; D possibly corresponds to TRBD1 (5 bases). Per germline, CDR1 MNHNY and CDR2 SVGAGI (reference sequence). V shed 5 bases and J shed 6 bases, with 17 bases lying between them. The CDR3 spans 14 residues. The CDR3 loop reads CASSPNGPGPEQYF. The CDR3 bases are TGTGCCAGCAGTCCTAACGGGCCAGGGCCCGAGCAGTACTTC.

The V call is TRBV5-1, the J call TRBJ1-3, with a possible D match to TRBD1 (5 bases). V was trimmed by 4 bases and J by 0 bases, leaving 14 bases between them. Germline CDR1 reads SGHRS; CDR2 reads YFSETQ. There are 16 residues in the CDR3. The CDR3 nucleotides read TGCGCCAGCAGCCCCAATGGACACTACTCTGGAAACACCATATATTTT. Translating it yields CASSPNGHYSGNTIYF. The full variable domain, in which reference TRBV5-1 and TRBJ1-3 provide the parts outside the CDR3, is KAGVTQTPRYLIKTRGQQVTLSCSPISGHRSVSWYQQTPGQGLQFLFEYFSETQRNKGNFPGRFSGRQFSNSRSEMNVSTLELGDSALYLCASSPNGHYSGNTIYFGEGSWLTVV.

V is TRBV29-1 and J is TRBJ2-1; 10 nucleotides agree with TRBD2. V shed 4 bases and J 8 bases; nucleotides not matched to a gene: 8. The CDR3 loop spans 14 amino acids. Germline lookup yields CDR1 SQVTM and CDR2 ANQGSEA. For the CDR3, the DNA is TGCAGCGTTGTGTCAGCGGGAGGGGTCGATGAGCAGTTCTTC. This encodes CSVVSAGGVDEQFF.

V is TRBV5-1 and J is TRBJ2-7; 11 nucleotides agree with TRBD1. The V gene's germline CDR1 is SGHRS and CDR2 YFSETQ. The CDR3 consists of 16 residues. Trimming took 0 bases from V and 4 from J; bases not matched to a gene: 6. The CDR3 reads CASSLAPGQGEYEQYF. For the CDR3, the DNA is TGCGCCAGCAGCTTGGCCCCGGGACAGGGGGAGTACGAGCAGTACTTC.

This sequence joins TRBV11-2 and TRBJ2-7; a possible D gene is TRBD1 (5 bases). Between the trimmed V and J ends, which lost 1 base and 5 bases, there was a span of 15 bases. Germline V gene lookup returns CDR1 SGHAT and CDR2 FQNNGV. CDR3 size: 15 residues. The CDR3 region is CASSLVRQNINEQYF. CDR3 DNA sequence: TGTGCCAGCAGCTTAGTGAGACAGAATATAAACGAGCAGTACTTC.

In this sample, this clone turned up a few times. CDR3 sequence reads: CASSLESYQETQYF. CDR3 nucleotide sequence: TGCGCCAGCAGCTTGGAATCGTATCAAGAGACCCAGTACTTC. The chain couples TRBV5-1 to TRBJ2-5; unclear D gene. Germline-derived CDR1 and CDR2 are SGHRS and YFSETQ. The V gene lost 0 bases and the J gene lost 2 bases, with 8 bases spanning the gap. This CDR3 is built from 14 residues.

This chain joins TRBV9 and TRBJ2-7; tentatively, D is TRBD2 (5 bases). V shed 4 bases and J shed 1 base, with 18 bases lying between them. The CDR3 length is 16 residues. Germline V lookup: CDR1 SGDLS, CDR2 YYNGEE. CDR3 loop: CASSPTRGVGSYEQYF. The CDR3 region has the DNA TGTGCCAGCAGCCCCACCCGGGGAGTGGGTTCCTACGAGCAGTACTTC.

The CDR3 region has the DNA TGTGCCAGCACTTCGGGAGTGGTTTTGGAGACCCAGTACTTC. Translating it yields CASTSGVVLETQYF. The chain has TRBV6-4 and TRBJ2-5; a possible D gene is TRBD2 (6 bases). Germline V gives CDR1 MRHNA, CDR2 SNTAGT. Trimming left V 7 bases short and J 5 bases short, with 17 bases between. The CDR3 length is 14 residues.